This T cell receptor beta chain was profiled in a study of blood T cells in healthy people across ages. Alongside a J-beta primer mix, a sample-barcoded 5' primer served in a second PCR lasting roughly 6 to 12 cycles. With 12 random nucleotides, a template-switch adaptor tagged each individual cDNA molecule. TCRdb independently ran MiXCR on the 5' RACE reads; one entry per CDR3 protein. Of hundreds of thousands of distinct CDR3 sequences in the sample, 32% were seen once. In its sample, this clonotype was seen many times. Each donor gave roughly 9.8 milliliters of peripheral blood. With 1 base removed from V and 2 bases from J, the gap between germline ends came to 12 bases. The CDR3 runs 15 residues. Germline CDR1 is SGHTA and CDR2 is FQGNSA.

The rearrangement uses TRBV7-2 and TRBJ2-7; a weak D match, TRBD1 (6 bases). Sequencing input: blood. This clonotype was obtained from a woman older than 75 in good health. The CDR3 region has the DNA TGTGCCAGCAGCTTAGACAGGGCGTCAGCCTACGAGCAGTACTTC. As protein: CASSLDRASAYEQYF. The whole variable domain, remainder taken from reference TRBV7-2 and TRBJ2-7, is GAGVSQSPSNKVTEKGKDVELRCDPISGHTALYWYRQSLGQGLEFLIYFQGNSAPDKSGLPSDRFSAERTGGSVSTLTIQRTQQEDSAVYLCASSLDRASAYEQYFGPGTRLTVT.